This T cell receptor beta chain emerged from a study of T cell responses to AZD1222 COVID-19 vaccine (dated by TCRdb to the early 2020s). Some background on the complete study: AZD1222 recipients with second doses at about 4 weeks or about 12 weeks were pooled, because spike-specific TCR depth and breadth did not differ between schedules. A total of just over 230 trial participants underwent TCR sequencing, of whom 200 to 220 received two doses of AZD1222 and about 25 received two doses of the MenACWY control vaccine. Trial participants were enrolled into age subgroups of 18-55, 56-69 and 70-plus years, which contained approximately 150, 28 and 58 TCR-sequenced participants, respectively.

Overall study results and their limits: In the small 56-69-year group, the increase in depth fell short of significance, most likely because of low power. No day 14 peak-response samples were available, so repertoires were characterized only after the peak T cell response. The vaccine-associated CD4 TCRs covered the entire spike protein, and the dominant responses fell in regions 160-218 and 743-854. After two AZD1222 doses, spike-specific TCR breadth and depth were significantly higher than at day 0 and than in MenACWY recipients. Only five to seven AZD1222 recipients were SARS-CoV-2 seropositive at baseline, limiting conclusions about previously exposed vaccinees. Participants were mostly white British, with more females than males. The authors suggested clonal diversity may have been underestimated. Nearly half of unique spike-specific TCRs reportedly recognized epitopes outside regions mutated in the B.1.351 and B.1.1.7 variants.

The CDR3 regions of human TCRbeta chains were subjected to immunosequencing. The authors processed their data as follows. TCRs in the repertoires were compared against a reference library of SARS-CoV-2-specific TCRs that had been generated with the MIRA antigen-specificity platform. Breadth was defined as the fraction of unique TCRs that were SARS-CoV-2-associated. Depth was defined as the fraction of total T cells that were SARS-CoV-2-associated. Each spike-specific TCR was assigned to its reactive spike region and to a CD4 or CD8 class using the MIRA data. Log10-transformed breadth and depth values were compared by one-way ANOVA with Sidak's multiple comparisons tests. In its TCRdb copy, this immuneACCESS table keeps in-frame sequences only and misses some clones. Where compared with another copy, unresolved V genes explain less than half of these, and the others have no known cause. That table is the source of V, J and clone size, and D and trimming were worked out from the DNA. Recorded for this sample are about 160,000 clones; around 95% of them occurred a single time. Of the sample, roughly 1.3% falls within the top ten clones.

The sample's time point label, decoded: baseline before first vaccination. Samples from vaccinated people were obtained from the UK trials COV001 and COV002, which included a single-blind randomized controlled phase 2/3 trial of AZD1222 (ChAdOx1 nCoV-19) in healthy adults. For TCRbeta chain sequencing, PBMC samples from trial participants were taken at day 0 and at day 28 after the second dose. Inclusive of the bounding cysteine and phenylalanine, the CDR3 is 15 residues long. The kept DNA is CDR3 alone, 45 bases in frame from the first base. V is pared back by 4 bases and J by 6 bases, with 16 bases lying between the germline termini. Per the germline V gene (reference sequence), LNHDA is the CDR1 and SQIVND is the CDR2. Note on this clone: Its specific antigen is unknown. No base quality values were provided; no much bigger clone lies one nucleotide off.

Specimen: peripheral blood, collected on day 0 of AZD1222 vaccination. The origin of this receptor is an adult in good health. This sequence uses TRBV19 and TRBJ1-5, with TRBD1 tentatively as D gene (6 bases match). Here is the DNA: TGTGCCAGTAGTACGTTACAGGGATCGTCTCAGCCCCAGCATTTT. The resulting protein is CASSTLQGSSQPQHF.